This TCR beta chain was recorded in a study of blood T cell repertoires in COVID-19. Original processing methods: Using reference gene primer amplification, nucleated cell counts were estimated. Data came from immunoSEQ multiplex PCR; TCRdb stores just in-frame clones and leaves some out. The D gene and trimming were derived from the DNA, and the V and J assignments and clone size from that table. This sample has over 250,000 clones, with approximately 85% found just once. Germline-derived CDR1 and CDR2 are SGHNT and YYREEE (reference sequence). The CDR3 contains 12 residues. This clone was recorded only once.

Sequenced material: peripheral blood. V gene TRBV5-4 combines with J gene TRBJ1-1, with 7 nucleotides matching TRBD1. The clonotype originates from a woman between 65 and 79 years old with acute or convalescent COVID-19. DNA for the CDR3: TGTGCTGCCGGGACAGATGGCACTGAAGCTTTCTTT. This sequence encodes CAAGTDGTEAFF.